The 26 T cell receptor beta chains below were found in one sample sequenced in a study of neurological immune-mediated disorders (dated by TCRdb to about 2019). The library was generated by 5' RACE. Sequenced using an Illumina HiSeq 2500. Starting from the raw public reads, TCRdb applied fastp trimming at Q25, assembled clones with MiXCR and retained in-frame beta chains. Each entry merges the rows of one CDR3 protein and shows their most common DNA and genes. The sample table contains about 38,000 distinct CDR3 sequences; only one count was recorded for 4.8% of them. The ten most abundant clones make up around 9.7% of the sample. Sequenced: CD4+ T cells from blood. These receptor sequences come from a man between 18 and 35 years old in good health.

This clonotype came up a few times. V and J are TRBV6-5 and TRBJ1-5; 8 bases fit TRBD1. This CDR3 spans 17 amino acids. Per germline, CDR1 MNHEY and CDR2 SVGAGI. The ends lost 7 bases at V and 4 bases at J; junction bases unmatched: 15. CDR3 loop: CASNSLSGQGRNQPQHF. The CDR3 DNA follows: TGTGCCAGCAACTCCCTCTCTGGACAGGGACGGAATCAGCCCCAGCATTTT.

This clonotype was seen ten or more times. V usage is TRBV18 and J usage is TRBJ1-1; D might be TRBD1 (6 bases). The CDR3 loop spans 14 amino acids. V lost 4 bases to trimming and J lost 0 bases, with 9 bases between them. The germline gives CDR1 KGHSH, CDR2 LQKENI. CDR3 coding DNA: TGTGCCAGCTCACAGGGGGAAATGAACACTGAAGCTTTCTTT. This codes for CASSQGEMNTEAFF.

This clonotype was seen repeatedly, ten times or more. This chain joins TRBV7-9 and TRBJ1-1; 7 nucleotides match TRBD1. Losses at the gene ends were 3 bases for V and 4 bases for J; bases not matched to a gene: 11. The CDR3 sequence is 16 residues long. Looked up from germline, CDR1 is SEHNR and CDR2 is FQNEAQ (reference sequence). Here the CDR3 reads CASSLSGGRVSTEAFF. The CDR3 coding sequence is TGTGCCAGCAGCTTGTCAGGGGGGAGGGTGAGCACTGAAGCTTTCTTT.

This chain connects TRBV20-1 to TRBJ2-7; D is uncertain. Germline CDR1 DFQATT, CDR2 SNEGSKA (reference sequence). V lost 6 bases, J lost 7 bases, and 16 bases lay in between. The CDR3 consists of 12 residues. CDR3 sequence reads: CSAKPTVGEQYF. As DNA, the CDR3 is TGCAGTGCCAAACCCACCGTAGGAGAGCAGTACTTC.

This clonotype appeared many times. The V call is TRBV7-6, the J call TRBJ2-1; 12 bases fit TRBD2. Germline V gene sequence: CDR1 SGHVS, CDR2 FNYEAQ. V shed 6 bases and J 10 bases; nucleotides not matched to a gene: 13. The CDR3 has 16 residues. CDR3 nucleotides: TGTGCCAGCAGACCATCCCGACTAGCGGGGGCAGGGGAGCAGTTCTTC. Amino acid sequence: CASRPSRLAGAGEQFF.

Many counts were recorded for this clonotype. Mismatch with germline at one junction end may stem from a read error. The CDR3 here is CASSTPRDSYYEQYF. CDR3 DNA sequence: TGTGCCAGCTCAACACCTCGGGACAGCTACTACGAGCAGTACTTC. The chain uses TRBV18 and TRBJ2-7, with 7 positions matching TRBD1. Germline loops: CDR1 KGHSH, CDR2 LQKENI. The CDR3 totals 15 residues.

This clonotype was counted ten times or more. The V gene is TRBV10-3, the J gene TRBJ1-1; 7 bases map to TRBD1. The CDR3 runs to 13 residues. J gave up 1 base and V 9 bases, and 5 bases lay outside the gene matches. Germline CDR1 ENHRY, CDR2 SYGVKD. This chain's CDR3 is CAIRTGGNTEAFF. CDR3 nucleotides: TGTGCCATTAGGACAGGAGGGAACACTGAAGCTTTCTTT.

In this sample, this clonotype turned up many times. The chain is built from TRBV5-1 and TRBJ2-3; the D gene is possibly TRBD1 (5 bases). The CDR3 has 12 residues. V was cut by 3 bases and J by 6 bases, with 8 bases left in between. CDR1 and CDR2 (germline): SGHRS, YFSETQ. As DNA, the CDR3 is TGCGCCAGCAGCTGGGGCATGGATACGCAGTATTTT. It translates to CASSWGMDTQYF.

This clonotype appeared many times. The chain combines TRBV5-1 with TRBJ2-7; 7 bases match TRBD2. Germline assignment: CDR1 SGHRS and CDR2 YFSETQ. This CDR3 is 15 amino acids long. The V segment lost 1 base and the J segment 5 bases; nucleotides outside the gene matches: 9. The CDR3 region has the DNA TGCGCCAGCAGCTTGTCTCTAGCGGCGATCAACGAGCAGTACTTC. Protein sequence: CASSLSLAAINEQYF.

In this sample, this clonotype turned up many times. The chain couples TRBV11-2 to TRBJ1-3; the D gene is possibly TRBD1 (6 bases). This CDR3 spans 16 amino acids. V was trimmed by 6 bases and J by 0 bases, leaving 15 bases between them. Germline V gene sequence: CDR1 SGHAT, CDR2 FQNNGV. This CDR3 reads CASRNIRGRSGNTIYF. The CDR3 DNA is TGTGCCAGCAGAAATATCCGGGGGCGCTCTGGAAACACCATATATTTT.

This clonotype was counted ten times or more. Written as DNA, the CDR3 is TGCAGTGCAACCTTAGCGGGGGGGCCGGTCAACATTCAGTACTTC. Its protein is CSATLAGGPVNIQYF. The V gene is TRBV20-1, the J gene TRBJ2-4; 11 nucleotides align to TRBD2. V shed 6 bases and J 7 bases; nucleotides not matched to a gene: 11. This CDR3 has 15 residues. CDR1 DFQATT and CDR2 SNEGSKA come from the germline V gene (reference sequence).

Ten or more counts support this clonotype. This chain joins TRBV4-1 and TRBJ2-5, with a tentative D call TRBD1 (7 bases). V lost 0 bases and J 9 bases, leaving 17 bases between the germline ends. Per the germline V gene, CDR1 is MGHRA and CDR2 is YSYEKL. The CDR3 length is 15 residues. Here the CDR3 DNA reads TGCGCCAGCAGCCAAGAGAGCCAGGGGGGAATGTCCCAGTACTTC. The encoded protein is CASSQESQGGMSQYF.

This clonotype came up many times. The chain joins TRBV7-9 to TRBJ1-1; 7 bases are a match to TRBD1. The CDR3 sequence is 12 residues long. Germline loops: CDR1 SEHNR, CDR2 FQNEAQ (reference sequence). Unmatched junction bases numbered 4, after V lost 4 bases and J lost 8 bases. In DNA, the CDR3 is TGTGCCAGCAGCTACCTGGACAGGGAAGCTTTCTTT. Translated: CASSYLDREAFF.

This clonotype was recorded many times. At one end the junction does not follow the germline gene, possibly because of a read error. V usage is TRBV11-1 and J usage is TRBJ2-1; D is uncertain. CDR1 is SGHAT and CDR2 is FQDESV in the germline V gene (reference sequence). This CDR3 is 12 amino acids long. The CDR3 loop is CASSSSYDEQFF. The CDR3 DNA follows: TGTGCCAGCAGCTCCAGCTACGATGAGCAGTTCTTC.

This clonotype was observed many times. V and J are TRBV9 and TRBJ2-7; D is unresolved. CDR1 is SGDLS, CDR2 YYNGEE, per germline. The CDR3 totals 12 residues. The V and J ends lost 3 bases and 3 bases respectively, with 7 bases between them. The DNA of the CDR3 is TGTGCCAGCAGCGCTTTAAACTACGAGCAGTACTTC. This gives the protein CASSALNYEQYF.

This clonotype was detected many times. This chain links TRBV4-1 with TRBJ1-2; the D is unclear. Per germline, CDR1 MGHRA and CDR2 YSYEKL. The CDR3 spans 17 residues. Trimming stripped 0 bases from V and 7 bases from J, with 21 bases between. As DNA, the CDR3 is TGCGCCAGCAGCCAAGAAATCCCGGTCGTCAACATGGCTGGCTACACCTTC. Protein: CASSQEIPVVNMAGYTF.

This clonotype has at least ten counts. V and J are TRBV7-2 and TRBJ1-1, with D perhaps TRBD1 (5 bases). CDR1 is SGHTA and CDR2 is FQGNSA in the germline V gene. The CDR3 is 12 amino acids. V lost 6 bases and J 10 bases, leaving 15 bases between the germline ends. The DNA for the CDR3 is TGTGCCAGCAGAAGTCCAGGGAGGAGAGCTTTCTTT. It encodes CASRSPGRRAFF.

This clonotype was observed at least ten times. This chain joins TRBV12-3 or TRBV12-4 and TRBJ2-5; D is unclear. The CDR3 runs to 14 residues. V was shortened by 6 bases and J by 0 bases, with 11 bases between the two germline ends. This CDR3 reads CASSNGPDQETQYF. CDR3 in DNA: TGTGCCAGCAGCAATGGGCCCGACCAAGAGACCCAGTACTTC.

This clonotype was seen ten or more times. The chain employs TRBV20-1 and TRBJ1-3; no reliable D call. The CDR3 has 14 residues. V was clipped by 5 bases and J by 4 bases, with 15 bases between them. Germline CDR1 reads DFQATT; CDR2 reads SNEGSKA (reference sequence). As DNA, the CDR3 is TGCAGTGCTTCGAACGCTGTTGCCGGAAACACCATATATTTT. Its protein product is CSASNAVAGNTIYF.

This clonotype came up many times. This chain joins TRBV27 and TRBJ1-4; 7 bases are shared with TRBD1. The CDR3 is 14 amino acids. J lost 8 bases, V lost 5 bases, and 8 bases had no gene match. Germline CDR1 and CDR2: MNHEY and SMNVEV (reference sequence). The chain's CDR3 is CASSRQGEGEKLFF. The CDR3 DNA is TGTGCCAGCAGTCGACAGGGTGAAGGGGAAAAACTGTTTTTT.

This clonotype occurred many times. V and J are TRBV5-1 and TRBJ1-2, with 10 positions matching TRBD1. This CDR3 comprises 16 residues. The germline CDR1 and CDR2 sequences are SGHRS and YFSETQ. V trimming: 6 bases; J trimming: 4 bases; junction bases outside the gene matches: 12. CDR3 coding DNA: TGCGCCAGCATAAAAAACCCCGGGACAGGGGCCTATGGCTACACCTTC. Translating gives CASIKNPGTGAYGYTF.

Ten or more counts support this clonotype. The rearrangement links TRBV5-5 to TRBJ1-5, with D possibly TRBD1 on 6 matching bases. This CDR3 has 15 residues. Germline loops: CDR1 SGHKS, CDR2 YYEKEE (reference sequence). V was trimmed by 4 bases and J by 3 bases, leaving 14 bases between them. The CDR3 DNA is TGTGCCAGCAGCGCCTTGACAGGATACAATCAGCCCCAGCATTTT. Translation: CASSALTGYNQPQHF. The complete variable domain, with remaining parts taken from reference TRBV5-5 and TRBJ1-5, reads DAGVTQSPTHLIKTRGQQVTLRCSPISGHKSVSWYQQVLGQGPQFIFQYYEKEERGRGNFPDRFSARQFPNYSSELNVNALLLGDSALYLCASSALTGYNQPQHFGDGTRLSIL.

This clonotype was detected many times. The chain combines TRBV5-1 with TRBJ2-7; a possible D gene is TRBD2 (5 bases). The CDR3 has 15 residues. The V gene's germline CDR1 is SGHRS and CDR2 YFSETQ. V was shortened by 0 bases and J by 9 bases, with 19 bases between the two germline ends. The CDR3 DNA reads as TGCGCCAGCAGCTTGGGAGGACTCCGAGACGAAGGGCAGTACTTC. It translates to CASSLGGLRDEGQYF.

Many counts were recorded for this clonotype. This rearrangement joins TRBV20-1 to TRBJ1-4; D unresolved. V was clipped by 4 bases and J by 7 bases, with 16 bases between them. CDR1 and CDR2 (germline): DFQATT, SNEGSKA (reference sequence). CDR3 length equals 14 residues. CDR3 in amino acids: CSATSTASGEKLFF. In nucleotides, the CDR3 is TGCAGTGCTACCTCTACGGCAAGTGGTGAAAAACTGTTTTTT.

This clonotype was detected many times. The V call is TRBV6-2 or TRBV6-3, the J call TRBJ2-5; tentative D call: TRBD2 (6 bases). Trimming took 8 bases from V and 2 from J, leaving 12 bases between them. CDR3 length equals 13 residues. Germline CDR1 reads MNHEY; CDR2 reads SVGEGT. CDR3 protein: CASGRREQETQYF. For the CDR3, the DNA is TGTGCCAGCGGCCGCCGGGAGCAAGAGACCCAGTACTTC.

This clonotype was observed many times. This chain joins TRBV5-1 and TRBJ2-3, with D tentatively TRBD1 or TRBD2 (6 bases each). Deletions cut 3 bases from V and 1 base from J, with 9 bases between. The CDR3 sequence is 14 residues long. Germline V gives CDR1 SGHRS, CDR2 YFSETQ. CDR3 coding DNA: TGCGCCAGCAGCTCGGGGGCCCGCACAGATACGCAGTATTTT. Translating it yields CASSSGARTDTQYF.